This is a list of T cell receptor beta chains from one sample in a study of neurological immune-mediated disorders. TCRdb called the 5' RACE reads again in MiXCR, with one record for every CDR3 protein. The sample lists approximately 77,000 distinct CDR3 sequences, around 9.9% occurring once. Sequenced input: PBMCs. The receptors were gathered from a man aged 50-59 years in good health. CDR3s include the opening cysteine and the closing phenylalanine or tryptophan. A D gene is named only where the DNA matches it firmly. Clone size is shown for a subset of rows, as once, few, many or a class of expanded clone.

D gene	J gene	clone size	V gene	CDR3 DNA	CDR3 protein
TRBD1	TRBJ2-3	many	TRBV3-1	TGTGCCAGCAGTAGGTGGGACAGGGGTCAATATTTT	CASSRWDRGQYF
.	TRBJ2-7	.	TRBV28	TGTGCCAGCAGTTTAAGTCAAACATACGAGCAGTACTTC	CASSLSQTYEQYF
TRBD2	TRBJ2-7	many	TRBV20-1	TGCAGTGCTAGATACGGGAGGTATGGGGAGCAGTACTTC	CSARYGRYGEQYF
.	TRBJ2-5	many	TRBV7-9	TGTGCCAGCAGCCCGACTTTGGGGGCTTTTGAGACCCAGTACTTC	CASSPTLGAFETQYF
.	TRBJ2-7	many	TRBV20-1	TGCAGTGCTAGGCCCCCCGGACCCTACGAGCAGTACTTC	CSARPPGPYEQYF
.	TRBJ1-4	many	TRBV20-1	TGCAGTGCCCCGGGGGAGGCCGGGGCTAATGAAAAACTGTTTTTT	CSAPGEAGANEKLFF
.	TRBJ1-2	many	TRBV5-5	TGTGCCAGCAGCTTCCGGGACACTCAGCTTGTTCTGGGCTACACCTTC	CASSFRDTQLVLGYTF
TRBD1	TRBJ2-7	many	TRBV5-1	TGCGCCAGCAGCTTGGCGGGACAGATCTACGAGCAGTACTTC	CASSLAGQIYEQYF
.	TRBJ1-1	many	TRBV6-4	TGTGCCAGCGCTAAGTCTTCAGGGTCGAGGAACACTGAAGCTTTCTTT	CASAKSSGSRNTEAFF
.	TRBJ2-7	.	TRBV3-1	TGTGCCAGCAGCCCACTAGTGGGCAAGCAGTACTTC	CASSPLVGKQYF
.	TRBJ2-7	many	TRBV7-2	TGTGCCAGCAGCTCCCAAGGGGGCTACGAGCAGTACTTC	CASSSQGGYEQYF
.	TRBJ2-5	.	TRBV3-1	TGTGCCAGCAGCCAAGATCGGAAGACAATCCAAGAGACCCAGTACTTC	CASSQDRKTIQETQYF
TRBD2	TRBJ2-3	.	TRBV7-3	TGTGCCAGCAGCTTAGACGGGAGGCCCTCGGATACGCAGTATTTT	CASSLDGRPSDTQYF
.	TRBJ1-6	many	TRBV5-1	TGCGCCAGCAGAGCTGGGGGCCATCTCGAGTCACCCCTCCACTTT	CASRAGGHLESPLHF
.	TRBJ1-6	many	TRBV28	TGTGCCAGCAGTTCCCTGGCCGGGGACCATTCACCCCTCCACTTT	CASSSLAGDHSPLHF
.	TRBJ2-6	few	TRBV5-1	TGCGCCAGCTCCTCCGGGAGCTCTGGGGCCAACGTCCTGACTTTC	CASSSGSSGANVLTF
TRBD2	TRBJ2-3	many	TRBV11-2	TGTGCCAGCAGCTTAACCAGAGGTAGCGGGAGGGCCGCCACAGATACGCAGTATTTT	CASSLTRGSGRAATDTQYF
.	TRBJ1-4	many	TRBV3-1	TGTGCCAGCAGCCGACAGGCAACGAATGAAAAACTGTTTTTT	CASSRQATNEKLFF
.	TRBJ2-4	.	TRBV7-8	TGTGCCAGCTCACTCTCCCAGACCGGGCTGAAAAACATTCAGTACTTC	CASSLSQTGLKNIQYF
.	TRBJ2-5	many	TRBV12-3/TRBV12-4	TGTGCCAGCGCAGTTGGAGGGACCCAGTACTTC	CASAVGGTQYF
TRBD2	TRBJ2-4	many	TRBV12-3/TRBV12-4	TGTGCCAGCAGTTCTCTGCGACTAGCGGGGGGGACCAAAAACATTCAGTACTTC	CASSSLRLAGGTKNIQYF
TRBD2	TRBJ2-7	many	TRBV6-5	TGTGCCAGCAGCCCCCGGGAGGGGTACTACGAGCAGTACTTC	CASSPREGYYEQYF
TRBD1	TRBJ1-1	.	TRBV5-1	TGCGCCAGCAGCTTGACGGGACAGAGGAACACTGAAGCTTTCTTT	CASSLTGQRNTEAFF
.	TRBJ2-1	many	TRBV7-2	TGTGCCAGCAGCTCTCCGGGGGCCTCCTACAATGAGCAGTTCTTC	CASSSPGASYNEQFF
.	TRBJ2-7	many	TRBV5-1	TGCGCCAGCAGCGCCAGGGACTCCGTTTACGAGCAGTACTTC	CASSARDSVYEQYF
.	TRBJ2-1	many	TRBV5-1	TGCGCCAGCAGCTTATCAGGGTCTGGCAATGAGCAGTTCTTC	CASSLSGSGNEQFF
.	TRBJ2-2	few	TRBV7-9	TGTGCCAGCAGCCCCCAATCGGGACTTACGACCGGGGAGCTGTTTTTT	CASSPQSGLTTGELFF
.	TRBJ2-2	.	TRBV7-7	TGTGCCAGCAGCTTGAACAGGGCCGGGGAGCTGTTTTTT	CASSLNRAGELFF
.	TRBJ2-3	many	TRBV20-1	TGCAGTGCTAGAGACCGAGGAGTCGACACAGATACGCAGTATTTT	CSARDRGVDTDTQYF